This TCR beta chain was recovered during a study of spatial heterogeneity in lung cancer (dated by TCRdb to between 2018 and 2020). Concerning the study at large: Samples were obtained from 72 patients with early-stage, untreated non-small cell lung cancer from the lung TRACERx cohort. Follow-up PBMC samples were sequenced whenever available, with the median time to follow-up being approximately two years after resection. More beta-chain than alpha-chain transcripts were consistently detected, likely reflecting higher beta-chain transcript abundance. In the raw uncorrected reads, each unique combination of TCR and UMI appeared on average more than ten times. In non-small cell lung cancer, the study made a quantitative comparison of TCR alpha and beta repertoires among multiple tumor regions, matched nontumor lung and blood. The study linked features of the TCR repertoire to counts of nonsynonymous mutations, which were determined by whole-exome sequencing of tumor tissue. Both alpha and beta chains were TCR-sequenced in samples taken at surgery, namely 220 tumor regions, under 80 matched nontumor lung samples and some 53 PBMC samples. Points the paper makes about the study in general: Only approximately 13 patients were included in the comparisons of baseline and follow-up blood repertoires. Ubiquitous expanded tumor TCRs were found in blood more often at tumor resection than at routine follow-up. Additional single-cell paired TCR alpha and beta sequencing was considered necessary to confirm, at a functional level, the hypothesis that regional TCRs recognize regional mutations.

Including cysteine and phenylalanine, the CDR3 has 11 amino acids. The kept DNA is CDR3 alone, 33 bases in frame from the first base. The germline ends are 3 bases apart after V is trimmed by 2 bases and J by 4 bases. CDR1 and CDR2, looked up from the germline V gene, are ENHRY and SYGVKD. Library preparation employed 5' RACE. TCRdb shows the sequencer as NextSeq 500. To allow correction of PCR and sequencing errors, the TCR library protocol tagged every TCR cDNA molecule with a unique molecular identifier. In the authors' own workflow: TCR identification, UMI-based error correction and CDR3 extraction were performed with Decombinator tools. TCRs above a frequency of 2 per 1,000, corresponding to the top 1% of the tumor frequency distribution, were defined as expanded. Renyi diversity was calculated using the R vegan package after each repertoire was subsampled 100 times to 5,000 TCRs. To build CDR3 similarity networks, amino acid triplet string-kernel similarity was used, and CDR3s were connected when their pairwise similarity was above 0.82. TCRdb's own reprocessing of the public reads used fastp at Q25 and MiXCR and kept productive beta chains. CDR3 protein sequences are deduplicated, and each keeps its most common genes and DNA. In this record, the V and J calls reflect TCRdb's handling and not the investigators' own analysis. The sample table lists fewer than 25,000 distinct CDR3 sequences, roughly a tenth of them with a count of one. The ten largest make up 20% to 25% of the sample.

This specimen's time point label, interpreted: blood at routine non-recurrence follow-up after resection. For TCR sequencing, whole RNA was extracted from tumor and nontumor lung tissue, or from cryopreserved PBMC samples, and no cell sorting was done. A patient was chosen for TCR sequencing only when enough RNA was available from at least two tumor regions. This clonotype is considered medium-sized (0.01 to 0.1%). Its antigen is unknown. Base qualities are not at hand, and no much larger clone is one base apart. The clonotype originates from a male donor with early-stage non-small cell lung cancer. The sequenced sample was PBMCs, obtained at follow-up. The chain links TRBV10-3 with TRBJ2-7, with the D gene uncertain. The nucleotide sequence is TGTGCCATCAGTGAGGGTTACGAGCAGTACTTC. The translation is CAISEGYEQYF.